This TCR beta chain is drawn from a study of cytomegalovirus exposure and HLA in healthy donors (dated by TCRdb to the late 2010s). Concerning the study at large: The 650 to 750 repertoires of the first cohort and the 110 or so validation repertoires were produced on the same platform, according to a later analysis. The study aimed to test whether cataloging public T cell receptors could reveal signatures of past pathogen exposure. Along with the roughly 670-subject first cohort, a separate validation cohort of over a hundred different subjects was used. The study combined high-throughput TCR immunosequencing, statistical association of individual TCRs with disease status, and machine learning to predict cytomegalovirus infection status. Study-level results and caveats: Subsequent analysis determined that TCRs grouped into clusters in the first cohort also showed a tendency toward co-occurrence across the 120 validation repertoires, and approximately 94% of cluster scores exceeded 0. In the study, 164 TCR beta chains were listed as associated with cytomegalovirus. It was suggested by the authors that the approach could potentially be generalized to other disease states and immunological phenotypes. The classifier was reported to diagnose cytomegalovirus status with high specificity and sensitivity in both the original and validation cohorts. Three of the identified cytomegalovirus-associated TCR beta chains were confirmed in vitro to be specific for cytomegalovirus antigens. Most TCR sequences were seen in very few donors, while some public TCRs were found in many individuals. The validation cohort had no HLA typing available for a later analysis, so co-occurrence within that cohort was assessed over all 130 or so repertoires.

The library came from the immunoSEQ multiplex PCR assay. Per the source publication's procedure: A statistical classification framework was developed to diagnose cytomegalovirus status using the catalog of TCR beta chain sequences. Drawn from immuneACCESS, this table holds only the in-frame rearrangements with V and J called that TCRdb kept. Clones are partly lost; checked studies trace under half to an unresolved V gene and leave the rest unexplained. V, J and clone size were drawn from that table, and D and trimming were deduced from the DNA. The sample contains 150,000 to 200,000 clones, roughly 90% of them found a single time. Of the sample, over 4% falls within the top ten clones. The donors belonged to the validation cohort of under 150 subjects, which was separate from the roughly 680-subject first cohort. On this clone: Which antigen it targets is not known. Base qualities are not provided; no much larger clone lies one nucleotide away.

V and J are truncated by 5 bases and 1 base respectively, leaving an intervening sequence of 5 bases. The CDR3 runs 13 residues from the cysteine to the phenylalanine. This entry keeps only the CDR3 DNA: 39 bases, framed from base 1. Based on the germline V gene (reference sequence), the CDR1 and CDR2 sequences are SEHNR and FQNEAQ. This receptor was identified in a man between 18 and 29 years old in good health and CMV-seropositive. The rearrangement joined TRBV7-9 to TRBJ2-2; the D gene cannot be resolved reliably. Material: PBMCs. For the CDR3, the sequence is CASSPGNTGELFF. The sequence in DNA is TGTGCCAGCAGCCCAGGGAACACCGGGGAGCTGTTTTTT.